This TCR beta chain was documented in a study of brain T cells in children with intractable seizures (dated by TCRdb to 2020 to 2022). About the investigation overall: Resected brain tissue from some 49 pediatric epilepsy surgery cases was initially screened for immune gene transcripts with a NanoString immunology panel. Among the roughly twelve selected surgery cases, pre-surgery blood was additionally sequenced for eight, leaving four cases with brain tissue only.

This specimen's time point label, per the study, means: resected brain tissue, or blood drawn just prior to surgery. Surgery cases with the highest brain T cell transcript signatures were selected for TCR beta chain sequencing of brain tissue and, where available, blood. Before surgery, patients had received at least one anti-epileptic drug. TCR-sequenced patients were children with drug-resistant epilepsy due to tuberous sclerosis complex, focal cortical dysplasia, Rasmussen encephalitis or hemimegalencephaly. The Monarch genomic DNA purification kit was used to extract bulk genomic DNA from unsorted brain tissue and from whole blood. Broad study findings and their caveats: Viral specificity was inferred only from CDR3 sequence similarity, and patients' HCMV serostatus was unknown. Because pre- and post-surgery blood were sequenced to different depths, clones absent from the pre-surgery sample may reflect undersampling.

As to this clone: Its antigen is not yet known. No much larger clone is present one base from it, and per-base qualities are unavailable.

V trim: 4 bases; J trim: 3 bases; unmatched bases: 12. From cysteine to phenylalanine, the CDR3 is 17 amino acids long. Only the CDR3 DNA stays, 51 bases, in frame from base 1. According to the germline V gene, CDR1 reads SGHTA and CDR2 reads FQGNSA. The immunoSEQ assay was applied to genomic DNA to generate the TCR beta chain sequences. Processing in the source paper ran as follows. CDR3 sequences not starting with the conserved framework cysteine at position 104 were manually removed. To get clonality, the normalized Shannon's Diversity Index was subtracted from one, giving values from 0 (maximal diversity) to 1 (oligoclonal). Differences in the frequency of the same CDR3 between samples, such as brain versus blood, were assessed with chi-squared comparison-of-proportions tests. Public clonotypes were identified by searching immuneACCESS, and similarity to known antiviral clonotypes was assessed with the VDJdb browser. The immuneACCESS repertoire file appears here via TCRdb, limited to in-frame rearrangements. These files lack a portion of the clones; in checked studies, under half of the deficit traces to unresolved V genes, and the cause of the others is not known. The DNA was the basis for D and trimming; V, J and clone size are from that table. The sample table lists tens of thousands of clones, approximately 94% of them with a count of one. Around 1.6% of the sample comes from the top ten.

The sequence is built from TRBV7-2 and TRBJ2-1; 7 central nucleotides agree with TRBD1. Sequences were derived from peripheral blood, sampled at surgery. The receptor was isolated from a boy younger than two with tuberous sclerosis and intractable seizures. Here is the DNA: TGTGCCAGCAGCTACGATGGACAGGCCCCCTACTACAATGAGCAGTTCTTC. Translated, it gives CASSYDGQAPYYNEQFF.